This T cell receptor (beta chain) was recorded in a study of Ad26.COV2.S vaccination and SARS-CoV-2 variants. Study information: Doses of Ad26.COV2.S were injected into muscle once or twice, 56 days apart.

V lost 0 bases to trimming and J lost 5 bases, with 10 bases between them. The germline V gene encodes CDR1 LGHNA and CDR2 YSLEER. This CDR3 comprises 14 residues. Turning to this clone: Its antigen remains unidentified.

Whole-study results and caveats: After vaccination, reports described spike-specific CD8+ and CD4+ T cell responses as showing substantial breadth. It was vaccine recipients, not placebo recipients, who had the higher spike-specific TCR breadth.

Sequencing was performed with immunoSEQ multiplex PCR; in TCRdb, only in-frame clones are kept and a portion is missing. This sample has around 320,000 clones, with about nine tenths found just once. Treatment reported: 15 to 20 received Ad26.COV2.S at low or high dose, single or two shots; 5 received placebo; per-sample allocation not given. Repertoires come from day 63 after the first vaccine or placebo injection. This specimen was peripheral blood, taken in a trial of Ad26.COV2.S vaccine versus placebo. The receptor comes from a person between 18 and 65 years old who received the Ad26.COV2.S COVID-19 vaccine or a placebo. The gene calls are TRBV4-3 and TRBJ1-1, with D perhaps matching TRBD1 (5 bases). The CDR3 DNA follows: TGCGCCAGCAGCCAAGATAGTGGGGGGACTGAAGCTTTCTTT. Translated, it gives CASSQDSGGTEAFF.